The text below deals with one T cell receptor beta chain. Its cognate antigen is unknown. This sample is part of a study of T-cell memory formation after mild COVID-19. Findings and limits, study-wide: Day 37-peaking second-wave clones had unconfirmed SARS-CoV-2 specificity. Day 15 to 85 contractors were CD4/CD8 balanced; later expanders leaned CD4+.

TCRdb ran MiXCR on the 5' RACE reads and lists one entry per CDR3 protein. Here the sample spans a few hundred thousand distinct CDR3 sequences, approximately 15% being singletons. This TCR came from a man between 18 and 29 years old who had mild COVID-19 (a few samples of this study predate the infection). Cell type and time point are not known. The source material was PBMCs or a T cell subset sorted from them (not recorded which).

The CDR3 here is CASSFEEQASEAFF. The CDR3 DNA reads as TGTGCCAGCAGCTTCGAGGAGCAAGCTTCTGAAGCTTTCTTT. The chain employs TRBV7-9 and TRBJ1-1; D call uncertain. Germline lookup yields CDR1 SEHNR and CDR2 FQNEAQ (reference sequence). The CDR3 totals 14 residues. V gave up 3 bases and J gave up 6 bases, with 14 bases separating them.